This passage covers 16 T cell receptor beta chains from one sample sequenced in a study of CD8 T cells in ankylosing spondylitis. Findings and caveats of the study: Ankylosing spondylitis blood seemed to carry a telltale TCR beta motif made of fewer than 10 highly homologous variants.

Using its own MiXCR run on the 5' RACE reads, TCRdb lists one record per CDR3 protein. The table lists some 840,000 distinct CDR3 sequences, approximately 12% of them singletons. Their target antigens are unknown. The sample consisted of blood, either unsorted or a sorted T cell fraction (not recorded which). The receptors derive from a male donor with ankylosing spondylitis.

The CDR3 nucleotides are TGTGCCAGCAGTTATCGAATAGGAGGAACTGAAGCTTTCTTT. Protein: CASSYRIGGTEAFF. The V call is TRBV6-2 or TRBV6-3, the J call TRBJ1-1; D is unresolved. There are 14 residues in the CDR3. Germline V gene sequence: CDR1 MNHEY, CDR2 SVGEGT. Trimming took 3 bases from V and 5 from J, leaving 13 bases between them.

The chain carries TRBV20-1 and TRBJ2-5, with 10 bases aligning to TRBD2. The ends lost 3 bases at V and 1 base at J; junction bases unmatched: 5. The CDR3 totals 15 residues. Germline assignment: CDR1 DFQATT and CDR2 SNEGSKA (reference sequence). The CDR3 is CSARSLAGPQETQYF. DNA of the CDR3: TGCAGTGCTAGGTCACTAGCGGGACCCCAAGAGACCCAGTACTTC.

This clonotype was counted only a few times. The chain joins TRBV12-3 or TRBV12-4 to TRBJ2-2; the D is unclear. The CDR3 has 14 amino acids. Trimming shortened V by 6 bases and J by 0 bases, and 8 bases separated the two germline ends. CDR3 sequence (DNA): TGTGCCAGCAGGAAGACACCGAACACCGGGGAGCTGTTTTTT. Its translation is CASRKTPNTGELFF.

This clonotype was seen repeatedly, ten times or more. One end of the junction varies from germline; a read error may be responsible. The chain is built from TRBV5-1 and TRBJ2-5; D ambiguous. The CDR3 spans 12 residues. CDR1 and CDR2 (germline): SGHRS, YFSETQ. The CDR3 DNA reads TGTGCCAGCAGCTTATCCGAGGAGACCCAGTACTTC. This translates into CASSLSEETQYF.

This clonotype was counted between two and nine times. The chain combines TRBV29-1 with TRBJ1-1; the D gene is possibly TRBD1 (6 bases). Trimming shortened V by 5 bases and J by 1 base, and 14 bases separated the two germline ends. CDR1 is SQVTM and CDR2 is ANQGSEA in the germline V gene. The CDR3 has 14 residues. This CDR3 is CSVTRTVSNTEAFF. CDR3 in DNA: TGCAGCGTTACAAGGACAGTTTCGAACACTGAAGCTTTCTTT.

The V gene is TRBV7-2, the J gene TRBJ2-3; D possibly corresponds to TRBD2 (5 bases). The V gene's germline CDR1 is SGHTA and CDR2 FQGNSA. CDR3 size: 14 residues. V lost 5 bases, J lost 5 bases, and 14 bases lay in between. CDR3 protein: CASSPAGVEDTQYF. The CDR3, as DNA: TGTGCCAGCAGCCCGGCCGGGGTTGAAGATACGCAGTATTTT.

This clonotype was found a few times. The CDR3 region is CASSERWHYGYTF. CDR3 coding DNA: TGTGCCAGCAGTGAAAGGTGGCACTATGGCTACACCTTC. V gene TRBV6-1 combines with J gene TRBJ1-2; D unresolved. CDR3 length: 13 residues. V was trimmed by 2 bases and J by 3 bases, leaving 7 bases between them. Germline assignment: CDR1 MNHNS and CDR2 SASEGT.

This clonotype was detected only a few times. The J gene is TRBJ2-2, the V gene TRBV2; D is ambiguous. V was clipped by 4 bases and J by 6 bases, with 9 bases between them. The CDR3 is 13 amino acids. Germline CDR1 reads SNHLY; CDR2 reads FYNNEI. CDR3 residues: CASSANVSGELFF. CDR3 in DNA: TGTGCCAGCAGTGCGAACGTCTCCGGGGAGCTGTTTTTT.

Many counts were recorded for this clonotype. V is TRBV4-2 and J is TRBJ2-7; 10 nucleotides align to TRBD2. The germline V gene has CDR1 LGHNA and CDR2 YNFKEQ. J was trimmed by 1 base and V by 1 base; bases with no gene match: 4. CDR3 length: 16 amino acids. CDR3 bases: TGTGCCAGCAGCCAAGCAGCGGGGGGGACTTCCTACGAGCAGTACTTC. It yields the protein CASSQAAGGTSYEQYF.

The CDR3 sequence: CASGLGITEAFF. The CDR3 DNA follows: TGTGCCAGCGGCCTTGGGATCACTGAAGCTTTCTTT. The J gene is TRBJ1-1, the V gene TRBV7-9; no clear D. This CDR3 is 12 amino acids long. Germline-derived CDR1 and CDR2 are SEHNR and FQNEAQ (reference sequence). V lost 8 bases and J lost 4, with 11 bases in between. Based on the CDR3 plus reference TRBV7-9 and TRBJ1-1, the full variable domain is DTGVSQNPRHKITKRGQNVTFRCDPISEHNRLYWYRQTLGQGPEFLTYFQNEAQLEKSRLLSDRFSAERPKGSFSTLEIQRTEQGDSAMYLCASGLGITEAFFGQGTRLTVV.

By share of the sample, this clonotype is medium-sized. This sequence joins TRBV12-3 or TRBV12-4 and TRBJ2-3; TRBD1 matches 9 bases. The CDR3 is made up of 17 amino acids. V lost 6 bases, J lost 1 base, and 11 bases stayed unmatched. CDR3 in DNA: TGTGCCAGCAGGGTTAACAGGGGGCGCGTGGGCACAGATACGCAGTATTTT. It encodes CASRVNRGRVGTDTQYF.

This chain links TRBV5-1 with TRBJ2-3; no clear D. Per germline, CDR1 SGHRS and CDR2 YFSETQ. The CDR3 is 17 residues long. V lost 0 bases to trimming and J lost 1 base, with 15 bases between them. The CDR3 coding sequence is TGCGCCAGCAGCTTGGTTCCCAGTCGGGCAGGCACAGATACGCAGTATTTT. Translating gives CASSLVPSRAGTDTQYF.

This chain joins TRBV12-3 or TRBV12-4 and TRBJ1-2; D is undetermined. This CDR3 region has 14 residues. V lost 1 base and J 8 bases, leaving 14 bases between the germline ends. Here the CDR3 DNA reads TGTGCCAGCAGTTTAGACGGCCTGACGGCGGGCTACACCTTC. Its translation: CASSLDGLTAGYTF.

This clonotype was found a few times. The chain is built from TRBV7-2 and TRBJ2-1, with unresolved D. The V end lost 0 bases, the J end lost 1 base, and 10 bases lay between the germline ends. CDR3 size: 16 residues. The germline V gene encodes CDR1 SGHTA and CDR2 FQGNSA. The CDR3 region is CASSLAQGVSYNEQFF. Written as DNA, the CDR3 is TGTGCCAGCAGCTTAGCGCAAGGAGTTTCCTACAATGAGCAGTTCTTC.

This sequence joins TRBV6-1 and TRBJ1-2; D not resolved. CDR1 and CDR2 (germline): MNHNS, SASEGT. V was cut by 4 bases and J by 4 bases, with 13 bases left in between. There are 14 residues in the CDR3. The CDR3 DNA sequence: TGTGCCAGCAGTGGGGCAGGCCTCTTCTATGGCTACACCTTC. Translated, it gives CASSGAGLFYGYTF.

This clonotype has a count of ten or more. This sequence joins TRBV20-1 and TRBJ2-3; 10 bases match TRBD2. Germline V gives CDR1 DFQATT, CDR2 SNEGSKA (reference sequence). The ends lost 2 bases at V and 3 bases at J; junction bases unmatched: 2. The length of the CDR3 is 14 residues. CDR3 nucleotide sequence: TGCAGTGCTAGATCTAGCGGGGGAACAGATACGCAGTATTTT. Protein product: CSARSSGGTDTQYF.